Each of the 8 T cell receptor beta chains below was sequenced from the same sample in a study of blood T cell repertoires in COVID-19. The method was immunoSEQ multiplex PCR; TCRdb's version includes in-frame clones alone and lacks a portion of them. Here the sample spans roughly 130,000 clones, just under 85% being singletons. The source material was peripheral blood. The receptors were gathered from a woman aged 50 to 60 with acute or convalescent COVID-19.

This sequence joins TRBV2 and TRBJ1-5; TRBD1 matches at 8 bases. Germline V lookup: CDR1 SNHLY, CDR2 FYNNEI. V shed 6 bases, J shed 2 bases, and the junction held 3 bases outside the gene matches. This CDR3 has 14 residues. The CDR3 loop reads CASSLQGGNQPQHF. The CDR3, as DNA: TGTGCCAGCAGCCTACAGGGGGGCAATCAGCCCCAGCATTTT. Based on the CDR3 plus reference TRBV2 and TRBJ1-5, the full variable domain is EPEVTQTPSHQVTQMGQEVILRCVPISNHLYFYWYRQILGQKVEFLVSFYNNEISEKSEIFDDQFSVERPDGSNFTLKIRSTKLEDSAMYFCASSLQGGNQPQHFGDGTRLSIL.

Here the CDR3 DNA reads TGTGCCAGCTCACCACAGGGGAATTACAATCAGCCCCAGCATTTT. It specifies CASSPQGNYNQPQHF. V gene TRBV18 combines with J gene TRBJ1-5, with D perhaps matching TRBD1 (5 bases). The V gene's germline CDR1 is KGHSH and CDR2 LQKENI. Trimming removed 1 base at V and 3 bases at J, with 10 bases between. The CDR3 totals 15 residues.

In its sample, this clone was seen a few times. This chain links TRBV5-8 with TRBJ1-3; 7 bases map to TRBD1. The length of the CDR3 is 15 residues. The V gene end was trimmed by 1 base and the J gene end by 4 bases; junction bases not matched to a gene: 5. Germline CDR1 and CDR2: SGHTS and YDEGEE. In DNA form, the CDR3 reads TGTGCCAGCAGCTTGCGTACAGGGGCGGGAAACACCATATATTTT. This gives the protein CASSLRTGAGNTIYF. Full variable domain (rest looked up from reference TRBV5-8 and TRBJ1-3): EAGVTQSPTHLIKTRGQQATLRCSPISGHTSVYWYQQALGLGLQFLLWYDEGEERNRGNFPPRFSGRQFPNYSSELNVNALELEDSALYLCASSLRTGAGNTIYFGEGSWLTVV.

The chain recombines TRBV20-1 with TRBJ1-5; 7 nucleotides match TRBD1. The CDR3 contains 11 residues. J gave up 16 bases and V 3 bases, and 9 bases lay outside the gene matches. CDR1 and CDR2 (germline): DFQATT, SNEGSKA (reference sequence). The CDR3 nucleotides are TGCAGTGCTAGCAAAGGGGGCGAAGTCCATTTT. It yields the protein CSASKGGEVHF.

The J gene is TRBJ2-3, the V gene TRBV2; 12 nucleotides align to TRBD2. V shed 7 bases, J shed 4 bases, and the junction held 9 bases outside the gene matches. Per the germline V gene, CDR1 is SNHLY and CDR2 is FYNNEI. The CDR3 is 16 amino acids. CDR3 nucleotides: TGTGCCAGCACTCCGACTAGCGGGGGAGGGGCAGATACGCAGTATTTT. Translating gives CASTPTSGGGADTQYF.

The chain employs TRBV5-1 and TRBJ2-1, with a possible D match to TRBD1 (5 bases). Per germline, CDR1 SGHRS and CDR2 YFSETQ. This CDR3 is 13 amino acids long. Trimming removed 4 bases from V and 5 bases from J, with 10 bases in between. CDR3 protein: CASSPDINNEQFF. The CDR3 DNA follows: TGCGCCAGCAGCCCGGACATTAACAATGAGCAGTTCTTC.

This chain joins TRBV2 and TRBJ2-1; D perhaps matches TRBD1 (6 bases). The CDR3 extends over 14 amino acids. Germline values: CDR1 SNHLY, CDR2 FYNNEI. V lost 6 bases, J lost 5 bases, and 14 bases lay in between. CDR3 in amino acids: CASRDGTLNNEQFF. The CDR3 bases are TGTGCCAGCAGAGACGGGACACTAAACAATGAGCAGTTCTTC.

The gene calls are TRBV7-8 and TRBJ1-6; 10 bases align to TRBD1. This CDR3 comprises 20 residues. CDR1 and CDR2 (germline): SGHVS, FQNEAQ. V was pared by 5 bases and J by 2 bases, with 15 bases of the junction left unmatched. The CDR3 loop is CASSALPRDRGFAYNSPLHF. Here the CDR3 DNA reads TGTGCCAGCAGCGCGCTGCCGCGGGACAGGGGTTTTGCCTATAATTCACCCCTCCACTTT.